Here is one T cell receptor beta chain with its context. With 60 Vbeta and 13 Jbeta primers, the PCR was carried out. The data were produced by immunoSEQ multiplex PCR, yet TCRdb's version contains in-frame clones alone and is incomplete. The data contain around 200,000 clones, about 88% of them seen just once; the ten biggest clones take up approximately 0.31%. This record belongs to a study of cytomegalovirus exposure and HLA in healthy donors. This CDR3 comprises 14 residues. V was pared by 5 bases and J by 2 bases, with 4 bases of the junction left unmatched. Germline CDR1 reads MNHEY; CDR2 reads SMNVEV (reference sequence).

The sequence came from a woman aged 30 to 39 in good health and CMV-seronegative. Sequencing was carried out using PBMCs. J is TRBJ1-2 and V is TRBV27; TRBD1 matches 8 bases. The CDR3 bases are TGTGCCAGCAGTCGGGACAGGCGAAACTATGGCTACACCTTC. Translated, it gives CASSRDRRNYGYTF.